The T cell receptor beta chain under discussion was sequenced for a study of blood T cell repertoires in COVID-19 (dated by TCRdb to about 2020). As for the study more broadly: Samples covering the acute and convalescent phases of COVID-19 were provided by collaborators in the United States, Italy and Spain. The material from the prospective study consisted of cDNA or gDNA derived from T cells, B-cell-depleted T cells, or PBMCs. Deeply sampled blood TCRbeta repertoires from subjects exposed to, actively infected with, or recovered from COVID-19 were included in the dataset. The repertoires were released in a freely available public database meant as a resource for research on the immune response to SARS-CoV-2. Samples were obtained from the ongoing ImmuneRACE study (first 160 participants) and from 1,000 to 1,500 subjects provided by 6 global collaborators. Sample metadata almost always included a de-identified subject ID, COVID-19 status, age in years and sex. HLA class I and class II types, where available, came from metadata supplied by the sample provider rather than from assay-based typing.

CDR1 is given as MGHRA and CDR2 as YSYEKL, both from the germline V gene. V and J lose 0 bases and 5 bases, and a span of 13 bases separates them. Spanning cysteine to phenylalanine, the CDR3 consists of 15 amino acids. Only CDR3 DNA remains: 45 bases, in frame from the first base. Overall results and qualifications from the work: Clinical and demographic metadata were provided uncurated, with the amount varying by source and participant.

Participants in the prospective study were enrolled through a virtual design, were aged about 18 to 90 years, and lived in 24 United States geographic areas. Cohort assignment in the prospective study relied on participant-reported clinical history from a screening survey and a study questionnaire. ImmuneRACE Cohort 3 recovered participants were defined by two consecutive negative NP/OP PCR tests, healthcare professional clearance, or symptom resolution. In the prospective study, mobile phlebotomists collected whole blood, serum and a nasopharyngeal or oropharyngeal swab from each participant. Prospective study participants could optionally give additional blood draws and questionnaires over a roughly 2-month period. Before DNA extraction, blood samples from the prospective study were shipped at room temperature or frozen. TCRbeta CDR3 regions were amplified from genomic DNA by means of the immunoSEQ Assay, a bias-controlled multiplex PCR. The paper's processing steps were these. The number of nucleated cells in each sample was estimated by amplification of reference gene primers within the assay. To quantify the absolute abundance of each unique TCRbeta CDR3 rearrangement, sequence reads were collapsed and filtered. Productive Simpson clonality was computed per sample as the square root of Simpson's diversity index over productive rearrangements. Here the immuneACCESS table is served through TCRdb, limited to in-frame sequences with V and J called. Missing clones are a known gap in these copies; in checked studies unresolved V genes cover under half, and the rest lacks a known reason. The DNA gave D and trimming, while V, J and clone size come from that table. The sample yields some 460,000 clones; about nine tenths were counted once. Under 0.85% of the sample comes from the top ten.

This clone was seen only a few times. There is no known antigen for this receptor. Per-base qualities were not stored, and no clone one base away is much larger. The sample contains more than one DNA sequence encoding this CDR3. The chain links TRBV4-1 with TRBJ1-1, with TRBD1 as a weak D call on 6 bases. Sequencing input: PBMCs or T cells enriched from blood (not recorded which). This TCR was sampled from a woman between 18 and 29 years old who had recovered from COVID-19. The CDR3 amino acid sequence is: CASSQDEGQGTEAFF. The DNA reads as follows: TGCGCCAGCAGCCAAGATGAGGGGCAGGGGACTGAAGCTTTCTTT.